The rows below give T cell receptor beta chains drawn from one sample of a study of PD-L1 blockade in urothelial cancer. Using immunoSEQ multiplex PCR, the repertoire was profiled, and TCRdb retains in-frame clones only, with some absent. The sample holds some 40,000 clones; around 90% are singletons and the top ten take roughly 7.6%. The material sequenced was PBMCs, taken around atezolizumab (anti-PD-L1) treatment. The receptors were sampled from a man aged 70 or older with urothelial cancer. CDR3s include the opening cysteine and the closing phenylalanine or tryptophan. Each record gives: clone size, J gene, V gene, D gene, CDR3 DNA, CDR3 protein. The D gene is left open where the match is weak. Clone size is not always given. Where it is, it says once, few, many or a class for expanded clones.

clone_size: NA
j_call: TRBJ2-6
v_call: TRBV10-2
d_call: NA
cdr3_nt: TGCGCCAGCAGAGCGTCCGGGACACTCTCTGGGGCCAACGTCCTGACTTTC
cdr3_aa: CASRASGTLSGANVLTF

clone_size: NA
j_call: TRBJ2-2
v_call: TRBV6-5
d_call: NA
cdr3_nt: TGTGCCAGCAGTTACTCGCGGGACACCGGGGAGCTGTTTTTT
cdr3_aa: CASSYSRDTGELFF

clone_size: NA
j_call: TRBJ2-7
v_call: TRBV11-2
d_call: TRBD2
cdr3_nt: TGTGCCAGCAGCTTAGCTTCACTAGCGGGAGTTCGCTACGAGCAGTACTTC
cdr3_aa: CASSLASLAGVRYEQYF

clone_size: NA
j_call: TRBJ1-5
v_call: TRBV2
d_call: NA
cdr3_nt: TGTGCCAGCAGGGTAGAAATCCATAGCAATCAGCCCCAGCATTTT
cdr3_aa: CASRVEIHSNQPQHF

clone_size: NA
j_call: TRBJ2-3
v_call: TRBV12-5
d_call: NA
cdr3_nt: TGTGCTAGTGGTTTGGTAGTCGGAGCGGGTACAGATACGCAGTATTTT
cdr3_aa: CASGLVVGAGTDTQYF

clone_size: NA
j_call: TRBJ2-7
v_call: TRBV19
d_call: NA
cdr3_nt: TGTGCCAGTAGTATCGCTGGACAGATTTACGAGCAGTACTTC
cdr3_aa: CASSIAGQIYEQYF

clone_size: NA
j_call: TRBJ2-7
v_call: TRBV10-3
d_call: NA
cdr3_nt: TGTGCCATCAAGCCGGGGACGGCGGCAGGGGACTACGAGCAGTACTTC
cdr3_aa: CAIKPGTAAGDYEQYF

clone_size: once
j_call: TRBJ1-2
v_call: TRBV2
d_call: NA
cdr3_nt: TGTGCCAGCGGAGGAGGGGAACATGGCTACACCTTC
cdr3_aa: CASGGGEHGYTF

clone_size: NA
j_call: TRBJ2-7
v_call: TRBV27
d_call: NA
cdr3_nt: TGTGCCAGCAGTCCCGGGAGTACGGTGATGTTAAACTTC
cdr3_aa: CASSPGSTVMLNF

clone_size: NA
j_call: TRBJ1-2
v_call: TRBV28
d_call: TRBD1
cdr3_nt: TGTGCCAGCAGTTCGACAGGGGTGACGGATGGCTACACCTTC
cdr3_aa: CASSSTGVTDGYTF

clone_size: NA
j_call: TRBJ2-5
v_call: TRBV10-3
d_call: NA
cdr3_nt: TGTGCCATCAGTGCCAGGGTTGAGGAGACCCAGTACTTC
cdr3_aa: CAISARVEETQYF

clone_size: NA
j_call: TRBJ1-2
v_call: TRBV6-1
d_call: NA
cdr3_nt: TGTGCCAGCAGTGAGCAAGCGTTGACAGCCAGGGTTGGCTACACCTTC
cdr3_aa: CASSEQALTARVGYTF